This TCR beta chain was observed in a study of blood T cells in healthy people across ages. PCR was performed a second time for about 7 to 11 cycles using a sample-barcoded 5' primer and a J-beta primer mix. One entry per CDR3 protein, called by TCRdb with MiXCR from the 5' RACE reads. The table shows some 1.5 million distinct CDR3 sequences, with 28% occurring only once. V lost 2 bases to trimming and J lost 0 bases; unmatched junction nucleotides: 16. CDR1 is KGHSH, CDR2 LQKENI, per germline. CDR3 size: 21 residues. Isolated PBMCs totaled at least 7 million in each sample. The chain is built from TRBV18 and TRBJ2-1, with 10 bases aligning to TRBD2. The sample taken for sequencing was blood. The receptor's source is a woman aged 25 to 39 in good health. CDR3 sequence (DNA): TGTGCCAGCTCACCAAAGTTTGGGGCTAGCGGGGGCCCTAGCTCCTACAATGAGCAGTTCTTC. Amino acids: CASSPKFGASGGPSSYNEQFF.